This paragraph reports one T cell receptor beta chain. No antigen is known for it. The germline gives CDR1 LGHDT, CDR2 YNNKEL (reference sequence). CDR3 size: 14 residues. Deletions cut 1 base from V and 7 bases from J, with 13 bases between. The data are from a study of T cell responses to AZD1222 COVID-19 vaccine. Study-wide results and caveats: Donors were largely white British and mainly female; clonal diversity was possibly underestimated. At study baseline, merely a handful of AZD1222 recipients were seropositive. No repertoire was sampled before or during the peak T cell response, only after it. Spike regions recognized by vaccine-associated CD4 TCRs spanned the protein, led by 160-218 and 743-854.

Here immunoSEQ multiplex PCR was the method, and the copy in TCRdb shows in-frame clones only, minus some. This table has roughly 75,000 clones, around 83% appearing once. This TCR was recovered from an adult in good health. Specimen: peripheral blood, collected on day 0 of AZD1222 vaccination. The rearrangement links TRBV3-1 (or the pseudogene TRBV3-2) to TRBJ1-2; perhaps TRBD1 as D (6 bases). The CDR3 loop reads CASSQANRAFGYTF. CDR3 coding DNA: TGTGCCAGCAGCCAAGCCAACAGGGCCTTTGGCTACACCTTC.